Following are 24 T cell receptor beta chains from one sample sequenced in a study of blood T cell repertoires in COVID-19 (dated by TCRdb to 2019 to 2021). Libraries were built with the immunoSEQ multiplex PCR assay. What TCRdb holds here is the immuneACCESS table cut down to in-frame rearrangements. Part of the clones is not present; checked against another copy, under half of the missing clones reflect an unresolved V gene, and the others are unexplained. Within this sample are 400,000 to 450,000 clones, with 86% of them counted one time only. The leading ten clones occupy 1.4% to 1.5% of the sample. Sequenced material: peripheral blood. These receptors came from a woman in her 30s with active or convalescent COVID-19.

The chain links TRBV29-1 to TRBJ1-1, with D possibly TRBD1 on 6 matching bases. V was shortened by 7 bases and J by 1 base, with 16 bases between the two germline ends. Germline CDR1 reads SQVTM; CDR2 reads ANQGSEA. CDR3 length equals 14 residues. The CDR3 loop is CSAGGADENTEAFF. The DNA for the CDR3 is TGCAGCGCCGGGGGGGCAGATGAGAACACTGAAGCTTTCTTT.

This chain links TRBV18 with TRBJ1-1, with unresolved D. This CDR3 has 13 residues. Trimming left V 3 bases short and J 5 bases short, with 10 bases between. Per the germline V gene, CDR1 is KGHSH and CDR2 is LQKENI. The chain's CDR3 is CASSPLPGTEAFF. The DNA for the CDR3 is TGTGCCAGCTCACCGCTACCGGGTACTGAAGCTTTCTTT.

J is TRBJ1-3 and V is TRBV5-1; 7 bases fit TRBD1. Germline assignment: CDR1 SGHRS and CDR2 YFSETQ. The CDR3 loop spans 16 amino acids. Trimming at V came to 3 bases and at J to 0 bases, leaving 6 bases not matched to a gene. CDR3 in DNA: TGCGCCAGCAGCTGGGACAGCCTGACCTCTGGAAACACCATATATTTT. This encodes CASSWDSLTSGNTIYF.

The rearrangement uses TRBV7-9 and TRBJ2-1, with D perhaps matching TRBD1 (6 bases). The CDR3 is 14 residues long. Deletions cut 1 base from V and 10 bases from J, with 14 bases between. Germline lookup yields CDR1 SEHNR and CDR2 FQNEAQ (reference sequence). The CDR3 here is CASSLVGGGAEQFF. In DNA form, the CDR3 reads TGTGCCAGCAGCTTAGTTGGTGGGGGCGCAGAGCAGTTCTTC.

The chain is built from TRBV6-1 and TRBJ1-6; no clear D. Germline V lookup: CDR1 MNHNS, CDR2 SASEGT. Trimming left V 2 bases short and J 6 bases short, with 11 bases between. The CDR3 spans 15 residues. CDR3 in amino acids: CASSESGFFNSPLHF. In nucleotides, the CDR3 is TGTGCCAGCAGTGAATCGGGGTTCTTTAATTCACCCCTCCACTTT.

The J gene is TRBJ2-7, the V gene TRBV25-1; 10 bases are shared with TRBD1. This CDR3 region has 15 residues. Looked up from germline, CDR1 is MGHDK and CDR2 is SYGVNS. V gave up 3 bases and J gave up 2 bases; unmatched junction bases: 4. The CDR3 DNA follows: TGTGCCAGCAGTGAGCCGGGACAGGGGCCCTACGAGCAGTACTTC. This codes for CASSEPGQGPYEQYF.

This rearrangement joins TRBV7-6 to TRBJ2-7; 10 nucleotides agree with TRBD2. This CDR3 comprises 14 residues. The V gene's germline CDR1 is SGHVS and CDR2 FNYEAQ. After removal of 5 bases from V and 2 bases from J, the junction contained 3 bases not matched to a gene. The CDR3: CASSISGGPYEQYF. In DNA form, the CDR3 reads TGTGCCAGCAGCATTAGCGGGGGGCCCTACGAGCAGTACTTC. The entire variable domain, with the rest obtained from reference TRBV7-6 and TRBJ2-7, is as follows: GAGVSQSPRYKVTKRGQDVALRCDPISGHVSLYWYRQALGQGPEFLTYFNYEAQQDKSGLPNDRFSAERPEGSISTLTIQRTEQRDSAMYRCASSISGGPYEQYFGPGTRLTVT.

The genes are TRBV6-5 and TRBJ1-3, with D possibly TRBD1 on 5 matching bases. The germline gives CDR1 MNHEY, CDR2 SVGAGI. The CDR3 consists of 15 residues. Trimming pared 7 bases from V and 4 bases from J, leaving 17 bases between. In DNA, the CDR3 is TGTGCCAGCACCGACCCCGGGGGAGGAGGAAACACCATATATTTT. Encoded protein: CASTDPGGGGNTIYF.

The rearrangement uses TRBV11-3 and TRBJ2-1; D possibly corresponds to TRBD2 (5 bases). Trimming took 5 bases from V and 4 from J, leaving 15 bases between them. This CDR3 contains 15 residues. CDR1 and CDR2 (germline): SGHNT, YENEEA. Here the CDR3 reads CASSPSAAAYNEQFF. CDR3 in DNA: TGTGCCAGCAGCCCATCAGCGGCCGCTTACAATGAGCAGTTCTTC. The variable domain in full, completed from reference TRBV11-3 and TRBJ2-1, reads EAGVVQSPRYKIIEKKQPVAFWCNPISGHNTLYWYLQNLGQGPELLIRYENEEAVDDSQLPKDRFSAERLKGVDSTLKIQPAELGDSAVYLCASSPSAAAYNEQFFGPGTRLTVL.

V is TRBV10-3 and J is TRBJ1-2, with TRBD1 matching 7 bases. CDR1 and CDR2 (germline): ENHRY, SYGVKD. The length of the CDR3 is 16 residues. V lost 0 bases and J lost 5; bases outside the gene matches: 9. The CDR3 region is CAISESVRQGGYGYTF. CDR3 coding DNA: TGTGCCATCAGTGAGTCAGTGAGACAGGGCGGATATGGCTACACCTTC.

The CDR3: CASSPTDSGSPLHF. CDR3 bases: TGTGCCAGCAGCCCAACGGACTCAGGTTCACCCCTCCACTTT. The V call is TRBV3-1 (or the pseudogene TRBV3-2), the J call TRBJ1-6; D not resolved. V lost 4 bases, J lost 9 bases, and 13 bases lay in between. CDR1 is LGHDT, CDR2 YNNKEL, per germline (reference sequence). This CDR3 is 14 amino acids long.

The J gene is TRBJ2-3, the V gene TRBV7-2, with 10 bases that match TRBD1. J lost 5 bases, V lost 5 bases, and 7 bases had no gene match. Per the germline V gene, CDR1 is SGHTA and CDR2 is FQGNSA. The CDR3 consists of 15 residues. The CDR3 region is CASSPDRGPQDTQYF. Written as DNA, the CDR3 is TGTGCCAGCAGCCCTGACAGGGGGCCCCAAGATACGCAGTATTTT. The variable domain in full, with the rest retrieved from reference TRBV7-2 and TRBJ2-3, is GAGVSQSPSNKVTEKGKDVELRCDPISGHTALYWYRQSLGQGLEFLIYFQGNSAPDKSGLPSDRFSAERTGGSVSTLTIQRTQQEDSAVYLCASSPDRGPQDTQYFGPGTRLTVL.

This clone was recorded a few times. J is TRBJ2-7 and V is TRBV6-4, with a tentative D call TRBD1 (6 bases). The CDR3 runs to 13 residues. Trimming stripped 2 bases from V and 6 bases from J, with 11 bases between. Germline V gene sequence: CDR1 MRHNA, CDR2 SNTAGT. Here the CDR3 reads CASSDPQGSEQYF. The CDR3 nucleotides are TGTGCCAGCAGTGACCCACAGGGTTCCGAGCAGTACTTC.

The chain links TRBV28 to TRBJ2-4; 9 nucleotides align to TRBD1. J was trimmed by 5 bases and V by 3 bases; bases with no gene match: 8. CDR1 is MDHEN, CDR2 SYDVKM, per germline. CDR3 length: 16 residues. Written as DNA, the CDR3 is TGTGCCAGCAGTTTGAGTTCTGGACAGGGGCAAAACATTCAGTACTTC. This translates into CASSLSSGQGQNIQYF.

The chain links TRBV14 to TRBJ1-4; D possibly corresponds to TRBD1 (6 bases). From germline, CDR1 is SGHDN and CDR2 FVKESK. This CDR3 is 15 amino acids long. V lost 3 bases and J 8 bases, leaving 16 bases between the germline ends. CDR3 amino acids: CASSHIDRLGEKLFF. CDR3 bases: TGTGCCAGCAGCCACATAGACAGGCTTGGCGAAAAACTGTTTTTT.

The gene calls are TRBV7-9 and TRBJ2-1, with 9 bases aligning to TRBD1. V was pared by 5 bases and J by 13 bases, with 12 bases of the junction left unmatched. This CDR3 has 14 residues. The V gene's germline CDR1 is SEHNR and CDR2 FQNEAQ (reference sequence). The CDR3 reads CASSATSGTGYQFF. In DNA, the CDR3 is TGTGCCAGCAGCGCGACCTCCGGGACAGGGTATCAGTTCTTC.

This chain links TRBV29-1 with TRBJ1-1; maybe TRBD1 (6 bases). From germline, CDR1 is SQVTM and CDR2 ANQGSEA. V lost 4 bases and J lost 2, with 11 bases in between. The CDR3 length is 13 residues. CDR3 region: CSVVRGANTEAFF. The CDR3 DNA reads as TGCAGCGTTGTGCGGGGGGCAAACACTGAAGCTTTCTTT.

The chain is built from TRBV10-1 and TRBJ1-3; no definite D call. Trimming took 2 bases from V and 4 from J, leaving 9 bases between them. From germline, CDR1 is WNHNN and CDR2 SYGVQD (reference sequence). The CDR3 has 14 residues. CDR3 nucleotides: TGCGCCAGCAGTGAGGATATGGGCGGAAACACCATATATTTT. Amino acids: CASSEDMGGNTIYF.

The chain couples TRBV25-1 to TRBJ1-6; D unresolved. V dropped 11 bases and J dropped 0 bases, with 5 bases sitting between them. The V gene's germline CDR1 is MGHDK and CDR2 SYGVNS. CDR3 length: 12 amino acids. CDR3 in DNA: TGTGCCGCCGGCTCCTATAATTCACCCCTCCACTTT. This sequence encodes CAAGSYNSPLHF.

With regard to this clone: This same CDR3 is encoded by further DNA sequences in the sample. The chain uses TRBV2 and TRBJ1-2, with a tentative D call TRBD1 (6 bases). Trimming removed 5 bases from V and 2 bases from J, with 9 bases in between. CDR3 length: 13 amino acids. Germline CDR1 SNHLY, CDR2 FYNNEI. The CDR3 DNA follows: TGTGCCAGCAGTCCGGACAGCAACTATGGCTACACCTTC. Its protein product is CASSPDSNYGYTF.

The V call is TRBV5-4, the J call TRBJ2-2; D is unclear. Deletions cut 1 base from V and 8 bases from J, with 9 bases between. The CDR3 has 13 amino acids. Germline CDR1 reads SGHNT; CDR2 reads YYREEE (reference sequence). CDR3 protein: CASSLYLSGELFF. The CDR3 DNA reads TGTGCCAGCAGCTTGTATCTCAGTGGGGAGCTGTTTTTT.

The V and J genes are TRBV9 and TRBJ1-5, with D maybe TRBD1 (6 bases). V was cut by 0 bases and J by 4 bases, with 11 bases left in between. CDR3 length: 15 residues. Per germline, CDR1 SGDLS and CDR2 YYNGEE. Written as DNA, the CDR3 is TGTGCCAGCAGCGTAGAGCCCGACAGGAATCAGCCCCAGCATTTT. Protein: CASSVEPDRNQPQHF.

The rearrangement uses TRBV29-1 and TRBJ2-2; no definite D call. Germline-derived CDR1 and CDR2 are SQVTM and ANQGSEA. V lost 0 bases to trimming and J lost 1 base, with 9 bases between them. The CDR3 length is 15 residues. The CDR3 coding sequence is TGCAGCGTTGAAGATCGTAGTCAGAACACCGGGGAGCTGTTTTTT. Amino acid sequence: CSVEDRSQNTGELFF.

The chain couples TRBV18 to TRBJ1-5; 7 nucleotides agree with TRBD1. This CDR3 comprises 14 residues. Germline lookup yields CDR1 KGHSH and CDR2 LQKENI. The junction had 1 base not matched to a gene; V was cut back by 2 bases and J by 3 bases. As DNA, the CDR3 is TGTGCCAGCTCACCAGGACAGGTCAATCAGCCCCAGCATTTT. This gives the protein CASSPGQVNQPQHF.